Listed below are T cell receptor beta chains from one sample, sequenced in a study of regulatory T cells in long-lasting Graves disease. TCRdb reprocessed the multiplex PCR reads with MiXCR, giving one entry per CDR3 protein. The repertoire holds roughly 350,000 distinct CDR3 sequences, with roughly a sixth as singletons. This same sample was also taken into another study, of T cells in Graves' hyperthyroidism and ophthalmopathy.

The specimen comprised peripheral blood mononuclear cells (PBMCs), sampled at new diagnosis, from a patient treated with antithyroid drugs. These TCRs come from a man aged 35 to 55 with Graves disease. Each CDR3 is given without its conserved first and last residue. The D gene is left open where the match is weak.

v_call d_call cdr3_aa
TRBV28 - ASSGGRTNIQY
TRBV5-4 - ASSLGPPGDTQY
TRBV10-3 - AISGETQY
TRBV28 TRBD1 ASSLTGVMGTQY
TRBV9 - ASTRFGGQETQY
TRBV24-1 - ATSDSGHRTQY
TRBV20-1 TRBD1 SAREPTGAGYT
TRBV5-1 TRBD2 ASRSVGGAYNEQF
TRBV6-1 - ASRRIDYGYT
TRBV7-2 TRBD1 ASRPRLTGFNTIY
TRBV5-1 - ASSLDRATDTQY
TRBV2 - ASIDRGFAGNTIY
TRBV5-1 TRBD1 ASSANRGHNTGELF
TRBV5-1 TRBD1 ASSPGQLGTEAF
TRBV6-5 - ASSYEGGPYEQY
TRBV6-1 - ASSQSGARTEAF
TRBV6-2/TRBV6-3 - ASSYDPTGFNNQPQH
TRBV7-8 - ASSARAGTPSPLH
TRBV12-3/TRBV12-4 TRBD1 ASSHRGVNTEAF
TRBV2 - ARQGTNEKLF
TRBV27 - ASRHRVNTEAF
TRBV7-9 - ASSLGRAGLQH
TRBV5-1 TRBD1 ASSFQGAPYEQY
TRBV20-1 - SARAAMGNSYNEQF
TRBV24-1 - ATNSGAYNEQF
TRBV20-1 - SAREMTGETQY